The entry below gives a single T cell receptor beta chain sequence along with its context. TCRdb reprocessed the PCR reads with MiXCR, giving one entry per CDR3 protein. In the table there are around 15,000 distinct CDR3 sequences, less than 55% of which are singletons. CDR1 is MRHNA, CDR2 SNTAGT, per germline. The CDR3 is made up of 19 amino acids. The sample belongs to a study of CD4 and CD8 cells across lung adenocarcinoma regions. Samples came from patients with localized non-small cell lung adenocarcinoma. The TCR comes from a female donor with lung adenocarcinoma. The CD4 and CD8 labels of this study may be unreliable. The sample taken for sequencing was CD8+ T cells from the center of a lung tumor. The chain uses TRBV6-4 and TRBJ2-3; D is ambiguous. With the DNA end fitting TRBJ2-7 better, the J assignment may be wrong. The CDR3 sequence: CASINGWGYGAGSTDTQYF. The DNA of the CDR3 is TGTGCCAGCATTAACGGGTGGGGATATGGTGCTGGTAGCACAGATACGCAGTACTTC.